This T cell receptor (beta chain) emerged from a study of T cell repertoires in cytomegalovirus infection. Across the whole study: Recently identified HLA-C-restricted CMV epitopes were used, and well-studied HLA-B-restricted CMV epitopes were used as well. CMV infection together with matching HLA type was indicated by public TCR beta signatures.

As to this clonotype: Its antigen is not identified.

MiXCR was run by TCRdb on the reads, yielding one entry per CDR3 protein. The sample includes about a million distinct CDR3 sequences, 30% to 40% of them seen just once. The junction had 7 bases not matched to a gene; V was cut back by 6 bases and J by 5 bases. Germline loops: CDR1 MNHEY, CDR2 SVGAGI. The CDR3 runs to 15 residues. Study-wide results and limits: HLA-C-restricted CMV clonotypes gave the most frequent clonotype in two of eight donors. Frequencies of public TCR beta families were cumulated, and this identified carriers of CMV plus the relevant HLA.

The source is a human donor in good health (CMV status not recorded). Some clones in this sample may be carry-over from other donors' samples. Sequencing was performed on cultured CD8+ T cells from PBMCs, taken from culture after CMV antigen stimulation. The V gene is TRBV6-5, the J gene TRBJ1-1; 12 bases match TRBD1. CDR3: CASSHKGQGATEAFF. Here the CDR3 DNA reads TGTGCCAGCAGCCATAAGGGACAGGGGGCTACTGAAGCTTTCTTT.